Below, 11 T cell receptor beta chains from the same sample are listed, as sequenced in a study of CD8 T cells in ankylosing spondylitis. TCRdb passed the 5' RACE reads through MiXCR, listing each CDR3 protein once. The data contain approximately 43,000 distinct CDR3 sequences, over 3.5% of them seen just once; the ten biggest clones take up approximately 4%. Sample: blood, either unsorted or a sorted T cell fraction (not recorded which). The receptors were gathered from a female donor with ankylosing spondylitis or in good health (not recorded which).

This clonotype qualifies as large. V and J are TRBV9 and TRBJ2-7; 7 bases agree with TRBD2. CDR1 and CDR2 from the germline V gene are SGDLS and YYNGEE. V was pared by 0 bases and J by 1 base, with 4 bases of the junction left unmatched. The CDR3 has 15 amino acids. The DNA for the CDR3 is TGTGCCAGCAGCGTAGATGGGGGGGGATCCTACGAGCAGTACTTC. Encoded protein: CASSVDGGGSYEQYF.

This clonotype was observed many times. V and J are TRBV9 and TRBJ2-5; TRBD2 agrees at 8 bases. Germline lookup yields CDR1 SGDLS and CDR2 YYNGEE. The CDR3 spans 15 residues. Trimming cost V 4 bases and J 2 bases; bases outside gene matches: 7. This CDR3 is CASSLTGGRQETQYF. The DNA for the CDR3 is TGTGCCAGCAGCCTAACGGGGGGGCGGCAAGAGACCCAGTACTTC.

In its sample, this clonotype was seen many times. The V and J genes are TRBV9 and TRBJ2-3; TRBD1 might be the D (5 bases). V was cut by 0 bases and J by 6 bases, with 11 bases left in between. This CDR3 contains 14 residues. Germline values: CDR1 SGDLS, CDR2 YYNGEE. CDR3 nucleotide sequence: TGTGCCAGCAGCGTAGGGGGCTCAGTGGATACGCAGTATTTT. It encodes CASSVGGSVDTQYF.

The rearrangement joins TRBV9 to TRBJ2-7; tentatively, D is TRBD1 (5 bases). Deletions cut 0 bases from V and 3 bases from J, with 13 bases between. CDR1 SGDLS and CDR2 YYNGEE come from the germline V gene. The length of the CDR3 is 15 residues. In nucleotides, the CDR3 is TGTGCCAGCAGCGTAGGGGTACAGGATTACTACGAGCAGTACTTC. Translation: CASSVGVQDYYEQYF.

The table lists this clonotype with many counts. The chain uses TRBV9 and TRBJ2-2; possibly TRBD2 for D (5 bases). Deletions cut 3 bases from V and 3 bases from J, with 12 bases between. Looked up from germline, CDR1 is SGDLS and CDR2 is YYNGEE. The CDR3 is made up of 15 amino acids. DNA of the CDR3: TGTGCCAGCAGCGCTAGCAGGCTTCACACCGGGGAGCTGTTTTTT. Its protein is CASSASRLHTGELFF.

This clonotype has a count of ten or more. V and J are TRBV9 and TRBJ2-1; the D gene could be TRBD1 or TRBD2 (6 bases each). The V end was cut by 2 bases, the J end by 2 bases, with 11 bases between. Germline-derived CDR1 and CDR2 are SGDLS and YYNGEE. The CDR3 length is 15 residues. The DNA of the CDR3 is TGTGCCAGCAGCGTGGGGGGCAGAACCTACAATGAGCAGTTCTTC. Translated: CASSVGGRTYNEQFF.

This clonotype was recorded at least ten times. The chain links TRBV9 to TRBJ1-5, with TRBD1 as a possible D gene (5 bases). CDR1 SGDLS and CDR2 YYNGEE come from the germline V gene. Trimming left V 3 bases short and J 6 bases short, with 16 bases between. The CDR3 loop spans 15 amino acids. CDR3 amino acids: CASSGGGSGLQPQHF. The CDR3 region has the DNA TGTGCCAGCAGCGGTGGCGGGTCAGGGCTTCAGCCCCAGCATTTT.

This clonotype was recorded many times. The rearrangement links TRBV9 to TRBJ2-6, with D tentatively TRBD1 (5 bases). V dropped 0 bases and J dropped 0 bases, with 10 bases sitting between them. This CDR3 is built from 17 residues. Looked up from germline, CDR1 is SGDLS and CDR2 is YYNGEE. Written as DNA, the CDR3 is TGTGCCAGCAGCGTAGCTACAGGTCACTCTGGGGCCAACGTCCTGACTTTC. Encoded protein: CASSVATGHSGANVLTF.

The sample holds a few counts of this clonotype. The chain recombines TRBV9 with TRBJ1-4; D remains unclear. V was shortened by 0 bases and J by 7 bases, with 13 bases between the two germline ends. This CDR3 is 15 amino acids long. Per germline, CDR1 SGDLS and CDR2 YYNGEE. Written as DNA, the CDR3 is TGTGCCAGCAGCGTAGACGGCAGCCGTGGTGAAAAACTGTTTTTT. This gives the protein CASSVDGSRGEKLFF.

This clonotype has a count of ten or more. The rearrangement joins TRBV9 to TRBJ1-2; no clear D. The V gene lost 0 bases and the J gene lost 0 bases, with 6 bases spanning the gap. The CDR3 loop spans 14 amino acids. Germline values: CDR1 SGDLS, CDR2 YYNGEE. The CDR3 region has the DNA TGTGCCAGCAGCGTAGAAGAGGCTAACTATGGCTACACCTTC. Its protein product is CASSVEEANYGYTF.

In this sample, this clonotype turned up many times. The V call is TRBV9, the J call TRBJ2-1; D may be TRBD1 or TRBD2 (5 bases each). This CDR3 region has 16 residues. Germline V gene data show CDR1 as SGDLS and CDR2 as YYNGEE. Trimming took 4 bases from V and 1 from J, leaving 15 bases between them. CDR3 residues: CASSFGTSFSYNEQFF. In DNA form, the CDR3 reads TGTGCCAGCAGCTTTGGGACCTCCTTTTCCTACAATGAGCAGTTCTTC.